The clone carrying this TCR beta chain was found a few times. A FACSAria was used to sort CD4+ and CD8+ T cells. These cells came from PBMCs. This sample is part of a study of CD8+ T cells in alopecia areata. RNA extraction and reverse transcription yielded cDNA as sequencing template. Clones were sequenced by immunoSEQ multiplex PCR, and TCRdb holds only the in-frame ones, with some missing. The repertoire holds 25,000 or so clones, with under 60% as singletons. Germline CDR1 is SGDLS and CDR2 is YYNGEE. The J segment lost 8 bases and the V segment lost 2 bases, leaving 4 bases of the junction unmatched. The CDR3 length is 14 residues.

This TCR derives from a human donor with alopecia areata. This rearrangement joins TRBV9 to TRBJ2-1; TRBD2 matches 10 bases. The sample consisted of NKG2D-high CD8+ T cells sorted from blood. The CDR3 reads CASSVLAGAHEQFF. The CDR3 region has the DNA TGTGCCAGCAGCGTGCTAGCGGGAGCGCATGAGCAGTTCTTC.